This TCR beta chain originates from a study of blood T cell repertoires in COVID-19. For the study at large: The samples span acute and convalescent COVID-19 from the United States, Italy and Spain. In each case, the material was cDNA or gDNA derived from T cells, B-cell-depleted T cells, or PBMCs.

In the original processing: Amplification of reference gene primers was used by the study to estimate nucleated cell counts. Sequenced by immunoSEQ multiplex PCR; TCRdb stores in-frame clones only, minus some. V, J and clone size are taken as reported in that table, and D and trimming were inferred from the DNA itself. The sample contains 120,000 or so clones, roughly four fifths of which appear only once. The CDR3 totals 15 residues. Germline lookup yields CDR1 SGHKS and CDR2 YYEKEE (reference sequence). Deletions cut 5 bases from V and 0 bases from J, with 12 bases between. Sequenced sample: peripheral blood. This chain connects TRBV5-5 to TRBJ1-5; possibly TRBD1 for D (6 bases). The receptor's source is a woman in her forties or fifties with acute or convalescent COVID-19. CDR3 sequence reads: CASRVGQYSNQPQHF. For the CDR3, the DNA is TGTGCCAGCAGAGTTGGACAGTATAGCAATCAGCCCCAGCATTTT.